Below, 7 T cell receptor beta chains from the same sample are listed, as sequenced in a study of human T cells and chemical hapten exposure. The sample's time point: patch test 3, about 24 weeks after DPC sensitization. Treatment here: therapeutic diphenylcyclopropenone sensitization with weekly scalp DPC. Total RNA came from unfractionated whole blood. TCRdb itself ran the RACE reads through MiXCR, one entry per CDR3 protein. The data contain about 39,000 distinct CDR3 sequences, more than 9.5% of them singletons. Here the sequenced sample was whole blood, taken in connection with sensitization to the hapten diphenylcyclopropenone (DPC). Source of these receptors: a woman between 35 and 50 years old with alopecia areata. Some clones in this sample may be carry-over from other donors' samples.

This clonotype was seen a few times. The chain combines TRBV20-1 with TRBJ2-1; no definite D call. V was cut by 4 bases and J by 5 bases, with 6 bases left in between. CDR3 length: 11 amino acids. In germline, CDR1 is DFQATT, CDR2 SNEGSKA (reference sequence). The CDR3 loop reads CSAKANNEQFF. The DNA for the CDR3 is TGCAGTGCTAAAGCCAACAATGAGCAGTTCTTC.

The chain recombines TRBV20-1 with TRBJ2-5; 8 bases align to TRBD2. In germline, CDR1 is DFQATT, CDR2 SNEGSKA (reference sequence). Trimming at V came to 6 bases and at J to 5 bases, leaving 8 bases not matched to a gene. This CDR3 comprises 13 residues. The CDR3 DNA follows: TGCAGTGCCACCTACCCGGGGGGGGAGACCCAGTACTTC. Protein sequence: CSATYPGGETQYF.

This clonotype was observed a few times. The chain carries TRBV7-8 and TRBJ1-5, with D unresolved. The ends were cut back, 1 base at V and 3 bases at J, with 13 bases in the middle. Germline V gives CDR1 SGHVS, CDR2 FQNEAQ. The CDR3 covers 16 residues. The DNA of the CDR3 is TGTGCCAGCAGCTTAGAAGTAGGAGGGATCAATCAGCCCCAGCATTTT. It yields the protein CASSLEVGGINQPQHF.

In this sample, this clonotype turned up many times. The chain's CDR3 is CASSSGSTDTQYF. DNA for the CDR3: TGCGCCAGCAGCTCCGGGAGCACAGATACGCAGTATTTT. The chain employs TRBV5-1 and TRBJ2-3; D gene uncertain. The CDR3 has 13 amino acids. The germline gives CDR1 SGHRS, CDR2 YFSETQ. The germline V and J ends were trimmed by 3 bases and 0 bases, with 5 bases remaining between them.

This clonotype appeared a few times. The CDR3 loop reads CASSPQDGRPNYGYTF. CDR3 nucleotide sequence: TGTGCCAGCAGCCCCCAGGATGGACGCCCGAACTATGGCTACACCTTC. The chain uses TRBV7-8 and TRBJ1-2; D ambiguous. Germline CDR1 reads SGHVS; CDR2 reads FQNEAQ. This CDR3 region has 16 residues. Trimming pared 5 bases from V and 2 bases from J, leaving 18 bases between.

The chain uses TRBV10-3 and TRBJ2-2; D perhaps matches TRBD1 (5 bases). The CDR3 totals 13 residues. Germline lookup yields CDR1 ENHRY and CDR2 SYGVKD. Trimming left V 10 bases short and J 0 bases short, with 9 bases between. The CDR3 bases are TGTGCCACTGGACACCCGAACACCGGGGAGCTGTTTTTT. Protein product: CATGHPNTGELFF.

This clonotype was counted at least ten times. This sequence joins TRBV19 and TRBJ2-5; possibly TRBD2 for D (5 bases). V dropped 9 bases and J dropped 5 bases, with 16 bases sitting between them. CDR1 is LNHDA and CDR2 is SQIVND in the germline V gene (reference sequence). This CDR3 is 13 amino acids long. The CDR3 sequence: CARGMGAWETQYF. CDR3 DNA sequence: TGTGCCAGGGGTATGGGAGCTTGGGAGACCCAGTACTTC.